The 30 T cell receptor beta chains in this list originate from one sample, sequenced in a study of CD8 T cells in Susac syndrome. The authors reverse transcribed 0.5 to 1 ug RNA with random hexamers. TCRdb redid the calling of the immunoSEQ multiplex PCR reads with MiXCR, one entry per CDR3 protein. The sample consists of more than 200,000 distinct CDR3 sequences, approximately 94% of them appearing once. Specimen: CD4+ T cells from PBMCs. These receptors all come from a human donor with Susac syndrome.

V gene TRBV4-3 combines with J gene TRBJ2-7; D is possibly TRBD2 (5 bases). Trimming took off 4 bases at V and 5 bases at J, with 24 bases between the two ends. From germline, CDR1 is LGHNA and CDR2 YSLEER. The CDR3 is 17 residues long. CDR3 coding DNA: TGCGCCAGCAGCCTGGCGGACTGCACTCTAAGAGCCGACGAGCAGTACTTC. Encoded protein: CASSLADCTLRADEQYF.

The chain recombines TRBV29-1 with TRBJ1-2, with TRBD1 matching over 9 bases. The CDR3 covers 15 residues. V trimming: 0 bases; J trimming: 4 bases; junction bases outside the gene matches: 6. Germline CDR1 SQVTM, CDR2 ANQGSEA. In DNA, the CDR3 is TGCAGCGTTGAAGAAGAGGACAGGGGTGGCTATGGCTACACCTTC. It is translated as CSVEEEDRGGYGYTF.

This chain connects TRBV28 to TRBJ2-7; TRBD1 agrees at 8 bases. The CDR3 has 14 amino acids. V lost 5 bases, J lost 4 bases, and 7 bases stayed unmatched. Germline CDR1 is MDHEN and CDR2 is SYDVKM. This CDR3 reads CASSTTDRVYEQYF. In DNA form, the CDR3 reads TGTGCCAGCAGTACCACGGACAGGGTTTACGAGCAGTACTTC. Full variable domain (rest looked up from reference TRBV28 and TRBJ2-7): DVKVTQSSRYLVKRTGEKVFLECVQDMDHENMFWYRQDPGLGLRLIYFSYDVKMKEKGDIPEGYSVSREKKERFSLILESASTNQTSMYLCASSTTDRVYEQYFGPGTRLTVT.

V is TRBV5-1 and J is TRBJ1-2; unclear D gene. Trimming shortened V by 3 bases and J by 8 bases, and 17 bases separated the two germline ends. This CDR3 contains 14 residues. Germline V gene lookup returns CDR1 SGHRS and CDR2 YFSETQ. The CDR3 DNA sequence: TGCGCCAGCAGCTCGGACGCCTCCTTGGGCGGCTACACCTTC. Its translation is CASSSDASLGGYTF.

This chain's CDR3 is CASSQVSTGPTEAFF. CDR3 nucleotides: TGCGCCAGCAGCCAAGTCTCCACGGGTCCCACTGAAGCTTTCTTT. The rearrangement joins TRBV4-3 to TRBJ1-1, with no clear D. Germline values: CDR1 LGHNA, CDR2 YSLEER. Trimming pared 1 base from V and 4 bases from J, leaving 13 bases between. The CDR3 length is 15 residues.

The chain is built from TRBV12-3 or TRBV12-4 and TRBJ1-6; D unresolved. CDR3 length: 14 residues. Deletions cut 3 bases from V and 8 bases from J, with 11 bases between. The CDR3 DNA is TGTGCCAGCAGTTTGTCCGCACGGGATTCACCCCTCCACTTT. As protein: CASSLSARDSPLHF.

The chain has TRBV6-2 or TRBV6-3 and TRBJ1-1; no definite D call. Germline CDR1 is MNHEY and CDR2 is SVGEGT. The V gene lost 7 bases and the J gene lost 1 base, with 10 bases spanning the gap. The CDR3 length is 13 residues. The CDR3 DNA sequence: TGTGCCAGCACATTCGCCACGAACACTGAAGCTTTCTTT. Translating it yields CASTFATNTEAFF.

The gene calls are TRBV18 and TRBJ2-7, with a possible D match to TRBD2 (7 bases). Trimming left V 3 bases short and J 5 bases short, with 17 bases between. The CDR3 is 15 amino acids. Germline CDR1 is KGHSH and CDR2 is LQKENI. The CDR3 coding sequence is TGTGCCAGCTCACCTAGTAGGGCGGGGGACAACGAGCAGTACTTC. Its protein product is CASSPSRAGDNEQYF.

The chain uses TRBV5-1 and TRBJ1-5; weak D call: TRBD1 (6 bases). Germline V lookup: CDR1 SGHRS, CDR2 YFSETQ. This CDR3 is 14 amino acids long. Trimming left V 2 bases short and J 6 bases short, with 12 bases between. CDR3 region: CASSLGQNSQPQHF. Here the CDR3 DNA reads TGCGCCAGCAGCTTAGGACAGAATTCTCAGCCCCAGCATTTT. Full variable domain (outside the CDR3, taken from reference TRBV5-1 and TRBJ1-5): KAGVTQTPRYLIKTRGQQVTLSCSPISGHRSVSWYQQTPGQGLQFLFEYFSETQRNKGNFPGRFSGRQFSNSRSEMNVSTLELGDSALYLCASSLGQNSQPQHFGDGTRLSIL.

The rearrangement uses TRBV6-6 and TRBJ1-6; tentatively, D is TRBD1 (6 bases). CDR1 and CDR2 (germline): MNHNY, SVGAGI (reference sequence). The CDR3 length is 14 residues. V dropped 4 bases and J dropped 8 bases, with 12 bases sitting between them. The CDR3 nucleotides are TGTGCCAGCAGTTTGAACAGGGTTGATTCACCCCTCCACTTT. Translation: CASSLNRVDSPLHF.

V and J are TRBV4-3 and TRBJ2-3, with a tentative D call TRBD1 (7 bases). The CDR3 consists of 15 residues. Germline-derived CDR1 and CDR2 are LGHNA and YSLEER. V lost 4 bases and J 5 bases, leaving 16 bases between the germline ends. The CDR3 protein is CASSPEGQGGDTQYF. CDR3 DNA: TGCGCCAGCAGCCCGGAAGGGCAGGGGGGAGATACGCAGTATTTT.

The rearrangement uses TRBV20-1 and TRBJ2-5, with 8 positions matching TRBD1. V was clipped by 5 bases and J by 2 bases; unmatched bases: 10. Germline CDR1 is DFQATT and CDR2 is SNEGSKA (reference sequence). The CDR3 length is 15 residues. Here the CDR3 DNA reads TGCAGTGCTCTATGGACAGGGAAGCTTCAAGAGACCCAGTACTTC. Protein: CSALWTGKLQETQYF.

DNA of the CDR3: TGTGCCAGCTGCGGACAGGACAAGGGATATGGCTACACCTTC. Residues: CASCGQDKGYGYTF. The chain combines TRBV18 with TRBJ1-2; 7 positions match TRBD1. Germline V gene sequence: CDR1 KGHSH, CDR2 LQKENI. This CDR3 has 14 residues. V lost 7 bases, J lost 5 bases, and 10 bases stayed unmatched.

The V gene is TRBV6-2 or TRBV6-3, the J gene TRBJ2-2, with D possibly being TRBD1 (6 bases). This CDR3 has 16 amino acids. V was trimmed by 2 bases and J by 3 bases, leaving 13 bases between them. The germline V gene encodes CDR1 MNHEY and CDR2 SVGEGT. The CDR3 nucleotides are TGTGCCAGCAGTTACACCCCGGACAGCTACACCGGGGAGCTGTTTTTT. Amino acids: CASSYTPDSYTGELFF.

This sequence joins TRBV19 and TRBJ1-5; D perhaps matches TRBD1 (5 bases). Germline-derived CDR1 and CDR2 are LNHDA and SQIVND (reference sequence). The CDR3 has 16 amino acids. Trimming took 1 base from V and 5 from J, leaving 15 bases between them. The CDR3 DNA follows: TGTGCCAGTAGTATAGGCAGGGACGGGCGGGATCAGCCCCAGCATTTT. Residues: CASSIGRDGRDQPQHF.

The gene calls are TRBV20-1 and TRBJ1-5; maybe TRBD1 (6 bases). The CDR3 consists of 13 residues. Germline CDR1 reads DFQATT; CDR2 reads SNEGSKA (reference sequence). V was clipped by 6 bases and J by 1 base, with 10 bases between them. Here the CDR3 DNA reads TGCAGTGCCCTCGGACAGAGCAATCAGCCCCAGCATTTT. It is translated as CSALGQSNQPQHF.

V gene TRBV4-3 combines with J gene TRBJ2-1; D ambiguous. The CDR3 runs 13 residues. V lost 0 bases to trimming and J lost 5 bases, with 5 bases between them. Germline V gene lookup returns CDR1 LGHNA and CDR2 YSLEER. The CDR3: CASSQEGHNEQFF. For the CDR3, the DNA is TGCGCCAGCAGCCAAGAAGGTCACAATGAGCAGTTCTTC.

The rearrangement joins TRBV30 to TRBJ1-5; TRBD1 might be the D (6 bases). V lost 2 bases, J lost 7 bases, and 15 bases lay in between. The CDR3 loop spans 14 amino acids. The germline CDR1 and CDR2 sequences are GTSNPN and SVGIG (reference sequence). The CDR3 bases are TGTGCCTGGAGTTCACAGGGTTCGGGGCAGCCCCAGCATTTT. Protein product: CAWSSQGSGQPQHF.

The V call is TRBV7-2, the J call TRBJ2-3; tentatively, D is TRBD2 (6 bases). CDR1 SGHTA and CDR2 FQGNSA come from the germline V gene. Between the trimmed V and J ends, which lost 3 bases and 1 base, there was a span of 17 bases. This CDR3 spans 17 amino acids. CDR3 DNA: TGTGCCAGCAGCTTCGACGGTCTGGGGGGTGGCACAGATACGCAGTATTTT. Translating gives CASSFDGLGGGTDTQYF.

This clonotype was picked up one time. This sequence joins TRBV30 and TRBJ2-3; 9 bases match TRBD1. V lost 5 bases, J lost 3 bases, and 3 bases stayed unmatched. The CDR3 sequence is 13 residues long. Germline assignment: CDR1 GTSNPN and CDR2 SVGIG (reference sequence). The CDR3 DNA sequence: TGTGCCTGGGGACAGGGGACGACAGATACGCAGTATTTT. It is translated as CAWGQGTTDTQYF.

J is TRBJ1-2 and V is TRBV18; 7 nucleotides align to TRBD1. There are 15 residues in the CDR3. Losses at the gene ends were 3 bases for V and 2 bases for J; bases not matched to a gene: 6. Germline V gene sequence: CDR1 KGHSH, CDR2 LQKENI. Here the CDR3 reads CASSPGTDPNYGYTF. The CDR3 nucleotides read TGTGCCAGCTCACCTGGGACAGATCCCAACTATGGCTACACCTTC.

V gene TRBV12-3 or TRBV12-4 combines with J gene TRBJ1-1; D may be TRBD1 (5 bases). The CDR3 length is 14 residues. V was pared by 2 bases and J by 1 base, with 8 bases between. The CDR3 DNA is TGTGCCAGCAGTTTATCAGGGCCGAACACTGAAGCTTTCTTT. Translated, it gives CASSLSGPNTEAFF.

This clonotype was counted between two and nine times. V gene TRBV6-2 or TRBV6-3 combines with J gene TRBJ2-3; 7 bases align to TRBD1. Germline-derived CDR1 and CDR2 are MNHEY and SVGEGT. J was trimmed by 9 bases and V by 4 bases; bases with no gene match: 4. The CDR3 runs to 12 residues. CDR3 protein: CASSFTGDTQYF. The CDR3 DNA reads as TGTGCCAGCAGTTTTACAGGGGACACGCAGTATTTT.

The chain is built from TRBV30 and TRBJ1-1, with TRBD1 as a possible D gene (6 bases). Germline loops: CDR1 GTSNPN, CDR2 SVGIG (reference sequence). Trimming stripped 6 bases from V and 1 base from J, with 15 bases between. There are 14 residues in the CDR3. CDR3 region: CACAPRGQNTEAFF. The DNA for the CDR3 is TGTGCCTGCGCCCCCCGGGGACAGAACACTGAAGCTTTCTTT.

The CDR3 spells CASRASTPNTGELFF. CDR3 DNA sequence: TGTGCCAGCAGAGCATCGACACCGAACACCGGGGAGCTGTTTTTT. The chain couples TRBV6-5 to TRBJ2-2; D remains ambiguous. V was shortened by 6 bases and J by 0 bases, with 11 bases between the two germline ends. Germline V gives CDR1 MNHEY, CDR2 SVGAGI. The CDR3 covers 15 residues.

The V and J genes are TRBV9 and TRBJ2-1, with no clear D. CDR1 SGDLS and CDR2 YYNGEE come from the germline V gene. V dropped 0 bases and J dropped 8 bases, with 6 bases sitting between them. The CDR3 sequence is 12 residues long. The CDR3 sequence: CASSVALDEQFF. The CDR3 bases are TGTGCCAGCAGCGTAGCTTTGGATGAGCAGTTCTTC.

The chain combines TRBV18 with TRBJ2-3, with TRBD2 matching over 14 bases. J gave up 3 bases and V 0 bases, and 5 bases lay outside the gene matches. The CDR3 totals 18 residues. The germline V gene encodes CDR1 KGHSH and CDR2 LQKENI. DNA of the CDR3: TGTGCCAGCTCACCACCGGGACTAGCGGGGGATGGGACAGATACGCAGTATTTT. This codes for CASSPPGLAGDGTDTQYF.

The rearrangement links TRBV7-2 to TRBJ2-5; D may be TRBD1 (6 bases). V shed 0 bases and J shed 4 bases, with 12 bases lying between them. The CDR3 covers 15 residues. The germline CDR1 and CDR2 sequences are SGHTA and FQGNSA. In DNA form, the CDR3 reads TGTGCCAGCAGCTTAGCATCGGGACAAAGAGAGACCCAGTACTTC. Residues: CASSLASGQRETQYF.

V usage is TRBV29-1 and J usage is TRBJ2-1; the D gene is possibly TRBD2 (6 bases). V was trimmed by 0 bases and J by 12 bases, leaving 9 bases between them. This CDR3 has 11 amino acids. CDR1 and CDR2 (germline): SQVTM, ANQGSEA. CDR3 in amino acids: CSVEDQEGQFF. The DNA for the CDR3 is TGCAGCGTTGAAGATCAGGAGGGGCAGTTCTTC.

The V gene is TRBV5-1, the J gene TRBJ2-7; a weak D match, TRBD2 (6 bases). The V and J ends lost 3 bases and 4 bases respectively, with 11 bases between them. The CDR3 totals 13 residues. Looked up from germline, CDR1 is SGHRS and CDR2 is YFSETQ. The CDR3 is CASSSGTDYEQYF. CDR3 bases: TGCGCCAGCAGCTCCGGGACTGATTACGAGCAGTACTTC.